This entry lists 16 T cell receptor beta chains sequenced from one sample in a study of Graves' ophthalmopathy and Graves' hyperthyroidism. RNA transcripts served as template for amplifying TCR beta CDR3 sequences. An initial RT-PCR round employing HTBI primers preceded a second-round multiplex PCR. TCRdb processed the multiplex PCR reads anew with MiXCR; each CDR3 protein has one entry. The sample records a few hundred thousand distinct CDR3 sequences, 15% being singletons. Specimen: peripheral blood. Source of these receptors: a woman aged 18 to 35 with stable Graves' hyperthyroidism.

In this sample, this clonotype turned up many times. The CDR3 reads CASTTRLGSGYGYTF. The CDR3 DNA follows: TGTGCCAGCACCACCCGGCTGGGGTCCGGCTATGGCTACACCTTC. This chain uses TRBV12-3 or TRBV12-4 with TRBJ1-2; D is ambiguous. Trimming took off 7 bases at V and 4 bases at J, with 19 bases between the two ends. The CDR3 is 15 amino acids.

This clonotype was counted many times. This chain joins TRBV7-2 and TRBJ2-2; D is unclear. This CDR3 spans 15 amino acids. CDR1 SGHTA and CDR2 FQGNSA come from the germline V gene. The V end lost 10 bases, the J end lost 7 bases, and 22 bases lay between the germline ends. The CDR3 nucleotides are TGTGCCATCCCCGGACCACAGATCCGGGTCGGGGAGCTGTTTTTT. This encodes CAIPGPQIRVGELFF.

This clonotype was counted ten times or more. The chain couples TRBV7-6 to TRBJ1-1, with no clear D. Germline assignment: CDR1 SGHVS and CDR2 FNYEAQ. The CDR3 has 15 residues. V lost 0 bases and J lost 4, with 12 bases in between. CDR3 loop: CASSLAAQRGTEAFF. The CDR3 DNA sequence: TGTGCCAGCAGCTTAGCGGCTCAGCGGGGCACTGAAGCTTTCTTT. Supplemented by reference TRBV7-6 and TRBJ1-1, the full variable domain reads GAGVSQSPRYKVTKRGQDVALRCDPISGHVSLYWYRQALGQGPEFLTYFNYEAQQDKSGLPNDRFSAERPEGSISTLTIQRTEQRDSAMYRCASSLAAQRGTEAFFGQGTRLTVV.

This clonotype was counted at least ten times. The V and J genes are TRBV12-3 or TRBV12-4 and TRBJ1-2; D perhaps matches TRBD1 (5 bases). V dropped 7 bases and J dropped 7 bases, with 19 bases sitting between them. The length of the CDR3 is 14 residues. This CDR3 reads CASNAGIHFGGYTF. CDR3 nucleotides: TGTGCCAGCAACGCAGGGATCCATTTCGGTGGCTACACCTTC.

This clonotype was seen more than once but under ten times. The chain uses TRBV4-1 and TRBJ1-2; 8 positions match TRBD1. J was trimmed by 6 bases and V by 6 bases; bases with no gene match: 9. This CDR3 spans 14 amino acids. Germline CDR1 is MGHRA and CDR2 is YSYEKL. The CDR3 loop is CASRPTDRGDGYTF. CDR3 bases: TGCGCCAGCAGACCCACCGACAGGGGCGATGGCTACACCTTC.

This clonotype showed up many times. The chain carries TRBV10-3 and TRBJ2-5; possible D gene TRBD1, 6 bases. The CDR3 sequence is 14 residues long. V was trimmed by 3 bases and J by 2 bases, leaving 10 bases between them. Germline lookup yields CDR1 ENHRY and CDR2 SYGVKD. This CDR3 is CAISDRQAQETQYF. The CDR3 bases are TGTGCCATCAGTGATCGACAGGCTCAAGAGACCCAGTACTTC.

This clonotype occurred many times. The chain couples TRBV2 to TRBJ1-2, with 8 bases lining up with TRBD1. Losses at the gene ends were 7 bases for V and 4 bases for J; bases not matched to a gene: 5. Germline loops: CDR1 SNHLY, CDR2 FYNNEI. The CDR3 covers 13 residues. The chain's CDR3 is CASNPGTGYGYTF. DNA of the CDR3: TGTGCCAGCAATCCCGGGACAGGCTATGGCTACACCTTC.

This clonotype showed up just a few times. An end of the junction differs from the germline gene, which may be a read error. The CDR3 protein is CASSHRGSGDTIYF. For the CDR3, the DNA is TGTGCCAGCAGCCACAGGGGCTCTGGAGACACCATATATTTT. This rearrangement joins TRBV7-3 to TRBJ1-3; 7 bases align to TRBD1. The germline V gene encodes CDR1 SGHTA and CDR2 FQGTGA. This CDR3 region has 14 residues.

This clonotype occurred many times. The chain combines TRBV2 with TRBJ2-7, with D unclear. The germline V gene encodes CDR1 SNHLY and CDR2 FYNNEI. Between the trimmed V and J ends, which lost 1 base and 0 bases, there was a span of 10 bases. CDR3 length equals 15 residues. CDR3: CASSEEAVGSYEQYF. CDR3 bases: TGTGCCAGCAGTGAAGAGGCAGTCGGCTCCTACGAGCAGTACTTC.

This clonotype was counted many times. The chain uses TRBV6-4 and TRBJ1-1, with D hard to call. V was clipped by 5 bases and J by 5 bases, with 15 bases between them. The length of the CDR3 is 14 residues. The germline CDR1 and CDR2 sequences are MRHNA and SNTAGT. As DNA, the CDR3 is TGTGCCAGCAGTCCGGGCCCTGGGCGGACTGAAGCTTTCTTT. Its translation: CASSPGPGRTEAFF.

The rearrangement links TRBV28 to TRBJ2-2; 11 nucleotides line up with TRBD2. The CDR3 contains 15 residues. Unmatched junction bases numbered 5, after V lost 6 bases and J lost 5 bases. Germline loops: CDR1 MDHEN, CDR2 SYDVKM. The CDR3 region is CASSHLAGGTGELFF. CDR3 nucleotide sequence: TGTGCCAGCAGCCACCTAGCGGGGGGAACCGGGGAGCTGTTTTTT.

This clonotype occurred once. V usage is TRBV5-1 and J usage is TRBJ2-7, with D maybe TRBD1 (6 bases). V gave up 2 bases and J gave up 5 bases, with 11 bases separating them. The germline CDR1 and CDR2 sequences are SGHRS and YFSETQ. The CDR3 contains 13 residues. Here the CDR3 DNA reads TGCGCCAGCAGCTTAAACTACAGGGACGAGCAGTACTTC. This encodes CASSLNYRDEQYF.

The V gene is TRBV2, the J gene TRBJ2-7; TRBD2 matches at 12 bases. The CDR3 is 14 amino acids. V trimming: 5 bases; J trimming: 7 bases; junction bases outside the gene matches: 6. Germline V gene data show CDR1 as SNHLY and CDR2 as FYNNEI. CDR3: CASSPSGRAGEQYF. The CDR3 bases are TGTGCCAGCAGTCCTAGCGGGAGGGCCGGTGAGCAGTACTTC.

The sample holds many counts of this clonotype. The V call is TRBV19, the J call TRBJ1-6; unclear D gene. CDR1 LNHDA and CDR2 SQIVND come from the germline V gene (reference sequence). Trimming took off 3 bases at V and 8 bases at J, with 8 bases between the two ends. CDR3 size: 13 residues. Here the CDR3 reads CASSIQVYSPLHF. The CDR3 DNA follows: TGTGCCAGTAGTATTCAGGTTTATTCACCCCTCCACTTT.

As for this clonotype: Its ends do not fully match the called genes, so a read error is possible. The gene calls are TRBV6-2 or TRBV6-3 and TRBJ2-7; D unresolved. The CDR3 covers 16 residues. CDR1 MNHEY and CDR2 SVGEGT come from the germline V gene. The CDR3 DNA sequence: TGTGCCAGCAATTACGCGAGGATCGTAGCCAACTACGAGCAGTACTTC. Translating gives CASNYARIVANYEQYF.

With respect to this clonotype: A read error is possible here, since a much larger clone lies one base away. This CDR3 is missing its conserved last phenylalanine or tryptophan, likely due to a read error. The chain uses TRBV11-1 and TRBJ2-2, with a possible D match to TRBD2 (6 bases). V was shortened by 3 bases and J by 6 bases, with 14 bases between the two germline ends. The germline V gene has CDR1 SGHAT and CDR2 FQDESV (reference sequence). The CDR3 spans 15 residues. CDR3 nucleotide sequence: TGTGCCAGCAGCTTGGAGGGTAGAGCGGCCGGGGAGCTGTTTTTG. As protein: CASSLEGRAAGELFL.